A selection of T cell receptor beta chains follows, all from one sample in a study of CD8 T cells in Susac syndrome. TCRdb redid the calling of the immunoSEQ multiplex PCR reads with MiXCR, one entry per CDR3 protein. The sample comprises approximately 80,000 distinct CDR3 sequences, approximately 93% of which are singletons, and 0.4% to 0.55% rests with the top ten. The sequenced sample was CD8+ T cells from PBMCs. Receptors were obtained from a human donor with Susac syndrome. Both conserved end residues are part of each CDR3. D genes are given only for firm matches. Not all rows give a size; the values are once, few, many and, for expanded clones, a class.

TRBV2	NA	TRBJ1-1	NA	TGTGCCAGCAGTGGGAGAGTTTCTGAAGCTTTCTTT	CASSGRVSEAFF
TRBV5-6	NA	TRBJ2-5	NA	TGTGCCAGCAGGCGGAGGGTCCCGGGGGAGACCCAGTACTTC	CASRRRVPGETQYF
TRBV7-9	NA	TRBJ1-1	NA	TGTGCCGCCAGGGGCAGACAAGCTTTCTTT	CAARGRQAFF
TRBV7-8	NA	TRBJ2-1	NA	TGTGCCAGCAGCTTAATGAAATACAATGAGCAGTTCTTC	CASSLMKYNEQFF
TRBV7-9	NA	TRBJ2-3	TRBD2	TGTGCCAGCAGCGCCACACTAGCGGGGGGGGCAGATACGCAGTATTTT	CASSATLAGGADTQYF
TRBV12-3/TRBV12-4	NA	TRBJ1-1	TRBD1	TGTGCCAGCAGCCAAAGGACAGGGGCCTATGAAGCTTTCTTT	CASSQRTGAYEAFF
TRBV7-9	NA	TRBJ2-5	NA	TGTGCCAGCAGCCCAGGGGAGCTAGCCAACAAGGGGACCCAGTACTTC	CASSPGELANKGTQYF
TRBV2	NA	TRBJ1-1	NA	TGTGCCTGGACCGGTTTAGGCACTGAAGCTTTCTTT	CAWTGLGTEAFF
TRBV7-9	NA	TRBJ2-1	TRBD2	TGTGCCAGCAGTCCGCTAGCGGGGGGGCTGCATGAGCAGTTCTTC	CASSPLAGGLHEQFF
TRBV2	NA	TRBJ2-1	NA	TGTGCCAGCAGGACCGGGACCTCTAATGAGCAGTTCTTC	CASRTGTSNEQFF
TRBV6-2/TRBV6-3	NA	TRBJ2-7	TRBD1	TGTGCCAGCATTCCCCAGGCAGGGGGTGAGGGAGAAGACGAGCAGTACTTC	CASIPQAGGEGEDEQYF
TRBV2	NA	TRBJ1-1	NA	TGTGCCAGCGGTTTCACAGGGACCATGAACACTGAAGCTTTCTTT	CASGFTGTMNTEAFF
TRBV12-3/TRBV12-4	NA	TRBJ2-2	NA	TGTGCCAGCAGTTTTTTTTCCGGGGAGCTGTTTTTT	CASSFFSGELFF
TRBV27	NA	TRBJ1-5	TRBD1	TGTGCCAGCAGTCCGGGGACAGTCGATCAGCCCCAGCATTTT	CASSPGTVDQPQHF
TRBV7-9	NA	TRBJ2-7	TRBD1	TGTGCCAGCAGCTCCAAGGGACAGGGGGCGATACTCCAGAGGTACGAGCAGTACTTC	CASSSKGQGAILQRYEQYF
TRBV6-2/TRBV6-3	NA	TRBJ1-5	TRBD1	TGTGCCAGCAGCCGACAGGGACGGGATCAGCCCCAGCATTTT	CASSRQGRDQPQHF
TRBV7-2	NA	TRBJ2-2	NA	TGTGCCAGCAGCTTAGAGCGTTATGACACCGGGGAGCTGTTTTTT	CASSLERYDTGELFF
TRBV12-3/TRBV12-4	NA	TRBJ1-2	NA	TGTGCCAGCAGTTCCCCAGGGAACTATGGCTACACCTTC	CASSSPGNYGYTF
TRBV12-3/TRBV12-4	NA	TRBJ1-1	NA	TGTGCCAGCAGTCCAGACGGGGGGGGGAACACTGAAGCTTTCTTT	CASSPDGGGNTEAFF
TRBV12-3/TRBV12-4	NA	TRBJ2-1	NA	TGTGCCAGCAGTCTGGGACTCCACAATGAGCAGTTCTTC	CASSLGLHNEQFF
TRBV12-3/TRBV12-4	few	TRBJ2-1	NA	TGTGCCAGCAGTCTGGGGGGGCGCGGTGAGCAGTTCTTC	CASSLGGRGEQFF
TRBV9	NA	TRBJ2-1	NA	TGTGCCAGCAGCCCGTCCCGGGACAGGGATCATCAAGCGGGGGGGCCGAAGAATGAGCAGTTCTTC	CASSPSRDRDHQAGGPKNEQFF
TRBV4-2	NA	TRBJ2-3	NA	TGTGCCAGCAGCCAAGATGGGAGCACAGATACGCAGTATTTT	CASSQDGSTDTQYF
TRBV11-2	NA	TRBJ1-2	TRBD1	TGTGCCAGCAGCTTGGACAGGGGGCAGGGCTACACCTTC	CASSLDRGQGYTF
TRBV4-1	NA	TRBJ2-2	NA	TGCGCCAGCTCCTTGTGGGTAAACACCGGGGAGCTGTTTTTT	CASSLWVNTGELFF
TRBV27	NA	TRBJ1-6	TRBD1	TGTGCCAGCACCGGGACAGGGAATTCACCCCTCCACTTT	CASTGTGNSPLHF
TRBV6-2/TRBV6-3	NA	TRBJ2-5	NA	TGTGCCAGCAGTTCCGCCTTCGGGCAAGAGACCCAGTACTTC	CASSSAFGQETQYF
TRBV7-6	NA	TRBJ1-3	TRBD1	TGTGCCAGCAGCTTAGCCCCGGACAGGGGGCCTGGAAACACCATATATTTT	CASSLAPDRGPGNTIYF
TRBV6-6	NA	TRBJ1-6	NA	TGTGCCAGCAGGCCCGCAGGGGATTCACCCCTCCACTTT	CASRPAGDSPLHF
TRBV7-9	NA	TRBJ2-3	TRBD1	TGTGCCAGCAGCGGGGACAGCTCAGATACGCAGTATTTT	CASSGDSSDTQYF
TRBV9	few	TRBJ2-7	TRBD2	TGTGCCAGCAGCATTAGCGGGGGGGCCGTGGCCTACGAGCAGTACTTC	CASSISGGAVAYEQYF
TRBV27	NA	TRBJ2-7	NA	TGTGCCAGCAGTCGGGCCGGGTCCAAGAGCGAGCAGTACTTC	CASSRAGSKSEQYF
TRBV15	NA	TRBJ2-5	NA	TGTGCCACCAGCAGAGTCCCAGGTCCAGAGACCCAGTACTTC	CATSRVPGPETQYF
TRBV6-2/TRBV6-3	NA	TRBJ2-1	NA	TGTGCCAGCAGACTTGGGCGAAACCCAATTGATGAGCAGTTCTTC	CASRLGRNPIDEQFF
TRBV25-1	NA	TRBJ2-6	NA	TGTGCCAGCAGTGACCCCCCGGAGCAATCTGGGGCCAACGTCCTGACTTTC	CASSDPPEQSGANVLTF
TRBV20-1	NA	TRBJ2-1	NA	TGCAGTGCTAGGTACAATGAGCAGTTCTTC	CSARYNEQFF